Presented here are 10 T cell receptor beta chains from one specimen sequenced in a study of human T cells and chemical hapten exposure. MiXCR was run by TCRdb on the RACE reads, yielding one entry per CDR3 protein. This table holds more than 110,000 distinct CDR3 sequences, about an eighth found once. Time point: patch test 2, 6 weeks after DPC sensitization. Sample treatment: therapeutic diphenylcyclopropenone sensitization with weekly scalp DPC. The sequencing here drew on whole blood, taken in connection with sensitization to the hapten diphenylcyclopropenone (DPC). These receptors were taken from a woman between 45 and 65 years old with alopecia areata. Some clones in this sample may be carry-over from other donors' samples.

This clonotype showed up many times. The V and J genes are TRBV20-1 and TRBJ2-5, with TRBD1 matching 10 bases. This CDR3 region has 14 residues. Germline trimming cut 6 bases from V and 10 bases from J; bases unmatched to any gene: 14. Per the germline V gene, CDR1 is DFQATT and CDR2 is SNEGSKA (reference sequence). CDR3 nucleotides: TGCAGTGCCCCGGGACAGGGGAGGTCGGTCGGCCAGTACTTC. This codes for CSAPGQGRSVGQYF.

This clonotype was observed many times. The chain is built from TRBV29-1 and TRBJ1-4; D not resolved. The V gene lost 1 base and the J gene lost 7 bases, with 10 bases spanning the gap. Germline V gene lookup returns CDR1 SQVTM and CDR2 ANQGSEA. The CDR3 is 13 residues long. The CDR3 DNA is TGCAGCGTTGAAGGTCAAGGGCCTGAAAAACTGTTTTTT. Its translation is CSVEGQGPEKLFF.

This clonotype was counted only a few times. The CDR3 nucleotides read TGCGCCAGCAGTCAATCGCGAGCGGGAGAAGAATACGAGCAGTACTTC. This codes for CASSQSRAGEEYEQYF. This chain joins TRBV23-1 and TRBJ2-7; 8 bases line up with TRBD2. TRBV23-1 is filed as an ORF, its function uncertain. This CDR3 comprises 16 residues. J gave up 4 bases and V 0 bases, and 8 bases lay outside the gene matches.

The rearrangement links TRBV7-9 to TRBJ2-2; D gene unclear. CDR1 and CDR2 from the germline V gene are SEHNR and FQNEAQ (reference sequence). This CDR3 contains 13 residues. V was cut by 6 bases and J by 6 bases, with 11 bases left in between. This CDR3 is CASSLYAAGELFF. The CDR3 coding sequence is TGTGCCAGCAGTCTCTATGCGGCCGGGGAGCTGTTTTTT.

This clonotype has more than one count but fewer than ten. The chain recombines TRBV9 with TRBJ2-7; no reliable D call. The length of the CDR3 is 13 residues. The V end lost 4 bases, the J end lost 0 bases, and 8 bases lay between the germline ends. The V gene's germline CDR1 is SGDLS and CDR2 YYNGEE. CDR3: CASSPGYSYEQYF. The CDR3 DNA follows: TGTGCCAGCAGCCCCGGGTACTCCTACGAGCAGTACTTC.

This clonotype occurred many times. V is TRBV7-3 and J is TRBJ1-6; a possible D gene is TRBD1 (6 bases). This CDR3 comprises 17 residues. CDR1 is SGHTA and CDR2 is FQGTGA in the germline V gene. V lost 0 bases to trimming and J lost 0 bases, with 9 bases between them. CDR3 region: CASSLTGGASYNSPLHF. CDR3 in DNA: TGTGCCAGCAGCTTAACGGGGGGCGCCTCCTATAATTCACCCCTCCACTTT.

This clonotype has at least ten counts. The chain employs TRBV27 and TRBJ2-7; possible D gene TRBD2, 6 bases. There are 13 residues in the CDR3. Germline CDR1 is MNHEY and CDR2 is SMNVEV (reference sequence). The V end lost 6 bases, the J end lost 7 bases, and 16 bases lay between the germline ends. CDR3 sequence: CASSPPGLGEQYF. The DNA of the CDR3 is TGTGCCAGCAGCCCCCCGGGACTCGGGGAGCAGTACTTC.

This clonotype has only a few counts. The chain recombines TRBV6-2 or TRBV6-3 with TRBJ2-1; 13 bases agree with TRBD2. The CDR3 length is 16 residues. CDR1 MNHEY and CDR2 SVGEGT come from the germline V gene. V trimming: 5 bases; J trimming: 9 bases; junction bases outside the gene matches: 10. CDR3 amino acids: CASSLRTSGGGGEQFF. As DNA, the CDR3 is TGTGCCAGCAGTCTGAGGACTAGCGGGGGCGGCGGTGAGCAGTTCTTC.

The chain employs TRBV12-3 or TRBV12-4 and TRBJ2-5; tentatively, D is TRBD1 or TRBD2 (5 bases each). Trimming took off 7 bases at V and 4 bases at J, with 22 bases between the two ends. This CDR3 has 16 residues. CDR3 sequence: CASTSEGTPTRETQYF. The CDR3 coding sequence is TGTGCCAGCACCTCAGAGGGGACCCCAACGAGAGAGACCCAGTACTTC.

Many counts were recorded for this clonotype. The chain carries TRBV12-3 or TRBV12-4 and TRBJ2-5; D tentatively fits TRBD1 or TRBD2 (5 bases each). Trimming shortened V by 3 bases and J by 4 bases, and 12 bases separated the two germline ends. This CDR3 spans 14 amino acids. The CDR3 sequence: CASSFPGRRETQYF. For the CDR3, the DNA is TGTGCCAGCAGTTTTCCGGGACGACGAGAGACCCAGTACTTC.